These 5 T cell receptor beta chains were sequenced from one sample in a study of blood T cell repertoires in COVID-19. Measured with immunoSEQ multiplex PCR; TCRdb has only the in-frame clones, and not every one. Of 100,000 to 150,000 clones in the sample, 80% are singletons; the top ten hold roughly 16%. The specimen sequenced was peripheral blood. The source is a man between 60 and 70 years old with active or convalescent COVID-19.

This chain joins TRBV7-3 and TRBJ2-1; TRBD2 matches 13 bases. With V trimmed by 4 bases and J by 4 bases, 4 bases remained unmatched. This CDR3 is built from 16 residues. CDR1 and CDR2 from the germline V gene are SGHTA and FQGTGA. The CDR3 bases are TGTGCCAGCAGCTCACTAGCGGGAGGGCTGTACAATGAGCAGTTCTTC. This translates into CASSSLAGGLYNEQFF.

The chain employs TRBV5-4 and TRBJ1-2; D not resolved. The CDR3 spans 12 residues. Trimming removed 4 bases at V and 4 bases at J, with 8 bases between. Germline V CDR1 and CDR2: SGHNT, YYREEE (reference sequence). Written as DNA, the CDR3 is TGTGCCAGCAGCCAGGAAGTCTATGGCTACACCTTC. It codes for CASSQEVYGYTF. Supplemented by reference TRBV5-4 and TRBJ1-2, the full variable domain reads ETGVTQSPTHLIKTRGQQVTLRCSSQSGHNTVSWYQQALGQGPQFIFQYYREEENGRGNFPPRFSGLQFPNYSSELNVNALELDDSALYLCASSQEVYGYTFGSGTRLTVV.

CDR3 coding DNA: TGTGCCATCGGCGGGGGACGAGAGACCCAGTACTTC. Residues: CAIGGGRETQYF. The genes are TRBV10-3 and TRBJ2-5, with 7 bases fitting TRBD2. CDR1 ENHRY and CDR2 SYGVKD come from the germline V gene. With 8 bases clipped from V and 4 bases from J, the junction kept 4 bases outside the gene matches. The CDR3 has 12 residues.

The chain recombines TRBV9 with TRBJ1-2, with 9 nucleotides matching TRBD1. After removal of 0 bases from V and 6 bases from J, the junction contained 9 bases not matched to a gene. Per germline, CDR1 SGDLS and CDR2 YYNGEE. CDR3 length: 16 residues. CDR3 residues: CASSVGGTGRLDGYTF. The CDR3 coding sequence is TGTGCCAGCAGCGTAGGCGGGACAGGGCGATTGGATGGCTACACCTTC.

The chain has TRBV5-4 and TRBJ2-2; 9 positions match TRBD1. Unmatched junction bases numbered 6, after V lost 0 bases and J lost 3 bases. Germline values: CDR1 SGHNT, CDR2 YYREEE (reference sequence). The CDR3 covers 17 residues. CDR3: CASSLALTGGYTGELFF. In nucleotides, the CDR3 is TGTGCCAGCAGCTTGGCCTTGACAGGGGGTTACACCGGGGAGCTGTTTTTT.